This TCR beta chain was sequenced in a study of blood T cell repertoires in COVID-19 (dated by TCRdb to 2019 to 2021). Concerning the study at large: The collaborator samples originated in the United States, Italy and Spain and spanned the acute and convalescent phases of COVID-19. Sample metadata almost always included a de-identified subject ID, COVID-19 status, age in years and sex. The samples were drawn from the first 160 participants of the ongoing ImmuneRACE study and from 1,254 subjects provided by 6 global collaborators. Deeply sampled blood TCRbeta repertoires from subjects exposed to, actively infected with, or recovered from COVID-19 were included in the dataset. HLA class I and class II types, where available, came from metadata supplied by the sample provider rather than from assay-based typing. The prospective study material was composed of cDNA or gDNA derived from T cells, B-cell-depleted T cells, or PBMCs. A freely available public database, intended as a resource for researchers studying the immune response to SARS-CoV-2, is where the repertoires were released. Study-level results and caveats: The amount of clinical and demographic metadata varied by source and participant and was provided uncurated.

Including cysteine and phenylalanine, the CDR3 has 16 amino acids. Just the 48-base CDR3 DNA is kept, in frame starting at base 1. CDR1 SGHAT and CDR2 FQNNGV were looked up in the germline V gene. V is shortened by 1 base, J by 0 bases, and the region joining them spans 10 bases. The collaborating institutions used their own protocols to collect whole blood in K2EDTA tubes. Collaborator samples were shipped for TCRbeta analysis as frozen whole blood, isolated PBMCs, or DNA extracted from either sample type. Of note for this clone: The specificity of this receptor is unknown. No base qualities exist here, and no much larger clone lies one base off it.

TCRbeta CDR3 regions were amplified from genomic DNA by means of the immunoSEQ Assay, a bias-controlled multiplex PCR. The original methods were these. The number of nucleated cells in each sample was estimated from the amplification of reference gene primers within the assay. To quantify the absolute abundance of each unique TCRbeta CDR3 rearrangement, sequence reads were collapsed and filtered. Productive Simpson clonality was computed per sample as the square root of Simpson's diversity index over productive rearrangements. TCRdb retrieved this table from immuneACCESS and kept in-frame rearrangements only. Not all clones are present; in checked studies, unresolved V genes account for under half, and no reason is known for the remainder. The DNA was the basis for D and trimming; V, J and clone size are from that table. This sample has tens of thousands of clones in its table, and around four fifths of those were observed once. The top ten clonotypes cover roughly 1.9% of the sample.

This clonotype was obtained from a woman aged 60 to 75 with acute or convalescent COVID-19. The chain was built from TRBV11-2 and TRBJ1-3; no confident D gene assignment can be made. The sequenced sample was peripheral blood. The CDR3 region has the sequence CASSLGSLSSGNTIYF. The sequenced DNA is TGTGCCAGCAGCTTAGGAAGTCTTAGCTCTGGAAACACCATATATTTT.